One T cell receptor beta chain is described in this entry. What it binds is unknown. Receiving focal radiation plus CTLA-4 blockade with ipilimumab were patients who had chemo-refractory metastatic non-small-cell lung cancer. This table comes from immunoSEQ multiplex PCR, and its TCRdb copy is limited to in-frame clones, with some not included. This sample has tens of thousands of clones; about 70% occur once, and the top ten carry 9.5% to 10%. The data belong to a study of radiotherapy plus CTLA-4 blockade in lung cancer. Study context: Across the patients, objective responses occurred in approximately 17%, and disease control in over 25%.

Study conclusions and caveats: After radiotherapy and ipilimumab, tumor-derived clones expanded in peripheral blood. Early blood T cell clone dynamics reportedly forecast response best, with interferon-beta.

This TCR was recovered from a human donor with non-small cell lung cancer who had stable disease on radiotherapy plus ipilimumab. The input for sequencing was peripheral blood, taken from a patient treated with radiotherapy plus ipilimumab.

The chain's CDR3 is CAWGGQNPYEQYF. CDR3 nucleotide sequence: TGTGCCTGGGGGGGACAAAATCCTTACGAGCAGTACTTC. The rearrangement joins TRBV30 to TRBJ2-7; maybe TRBD1 (6 bases). Trimming removed 5 bases at V and 4 bases at J, with 15 bases between. This CDR3 is built from 13 residues. CDR1 is GTSNPN, CDR2 SVGIG, per germline (reference sequence).